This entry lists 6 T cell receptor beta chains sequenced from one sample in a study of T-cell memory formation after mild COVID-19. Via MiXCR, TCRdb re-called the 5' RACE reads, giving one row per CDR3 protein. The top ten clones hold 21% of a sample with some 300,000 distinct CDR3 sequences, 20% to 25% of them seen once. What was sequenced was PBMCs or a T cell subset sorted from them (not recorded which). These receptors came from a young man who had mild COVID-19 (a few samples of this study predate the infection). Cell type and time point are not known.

CDR3 sequence reads: CSATSGQGGGYTF. The CDR3 DNA reads TGCAGTGCTACCTCAGGACAGGGCGGCGGCTACACCTTC. The rearrangement links TRBV20-1 to TRBJ1-2; 8 nucleotides match TRBD1. The V gene end was trimmed by 4 bases and the J gene end by 8 bases; junction bases not matched to a gene: 9. CDR3 size: 13 residues. The germline gives CDR1 DFQATT, CDR2 SNEGSKA (reference sequence).

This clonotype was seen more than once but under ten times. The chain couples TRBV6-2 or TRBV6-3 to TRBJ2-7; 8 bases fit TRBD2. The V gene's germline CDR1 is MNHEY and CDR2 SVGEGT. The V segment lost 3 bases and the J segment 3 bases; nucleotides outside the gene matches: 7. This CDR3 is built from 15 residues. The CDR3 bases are TGTGCCAGCAGTTATAACGGCGGGGGGCTCTACGAGCAGTACGTC. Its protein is CASSYNGGGLYEQYV.

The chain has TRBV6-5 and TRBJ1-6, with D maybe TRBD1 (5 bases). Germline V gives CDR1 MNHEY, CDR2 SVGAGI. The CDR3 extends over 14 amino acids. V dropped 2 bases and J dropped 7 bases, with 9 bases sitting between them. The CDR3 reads CASSYQQENSPLHF. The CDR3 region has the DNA TGTGCCAGCAGTTACCAACAGGAAAATTCACCCCTCCACTTT.

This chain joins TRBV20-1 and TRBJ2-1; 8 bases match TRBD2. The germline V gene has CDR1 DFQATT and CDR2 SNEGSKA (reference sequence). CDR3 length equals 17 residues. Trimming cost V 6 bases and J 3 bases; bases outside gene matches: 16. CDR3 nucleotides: TGCAGTGCCATCCGGGGGTTTAATAGCGGGGTCTACAATGAGCAGTTCTTC. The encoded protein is CSAIRGFNSGVYNEQFF.

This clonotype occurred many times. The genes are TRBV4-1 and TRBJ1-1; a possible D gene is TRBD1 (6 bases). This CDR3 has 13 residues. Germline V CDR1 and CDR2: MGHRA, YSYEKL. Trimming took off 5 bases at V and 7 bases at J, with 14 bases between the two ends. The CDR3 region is CASSKRQEYEAFF. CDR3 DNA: TGCGCCAGCAGCAAGAGACAGGAGTATGAAGCTTTCTTT.

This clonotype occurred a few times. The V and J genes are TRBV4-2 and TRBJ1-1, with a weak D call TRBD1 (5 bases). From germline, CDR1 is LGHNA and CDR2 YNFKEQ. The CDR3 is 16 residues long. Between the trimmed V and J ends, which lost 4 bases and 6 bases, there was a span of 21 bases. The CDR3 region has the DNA TGTGCCAGCAGCCCCCGAGAGGGGCCTTCTGACGCTGAAGCTTTCTTT. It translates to CASSPREGPSDAEAFF.